There are a few counts of the clone carrying this TCR beta chain. Its target is unknown. The sample comes from a study of T-cell memory formation after mild COVID-19. The CDR3 is made up of 14 amino acids. The V and J ends lost 0 bases and 2 bases respectively, with 6 bases between them. Germline lookup yields CDR1 LGHNA and CDR2 YNFKEQ. Study findings and constraints: Whereas later expanders leaned CD4+, clones contracting day 15 to 85 showed a balanced CD4/CD8 makeup. Contracting CD4+ clones were located mainly in CM and EM, and CD8+ clones in EMRA. The study detected some responding clones in pre-infection memory, suggesting cross-reactive memory joined.

Constant-segment primers and 5'RACE yielded cDNA libraries for TCR alpha and TCR beta, each carrying sample barcodes and UMIs. TCRdb used MiXCR to reprocess the 5' RACE reads, holding one entry per CDR3 protein. The profile covers roughly 610,000 distinct CDR3 sequences, with about 18% appearing a single time and around 8.1% taken by the ten largest. Sequenced: PBMCs or a T cell subset sorted from them (not recorded which). V gene TRBV4-2 combines with J gene TRBJ2-3; no clear D. The sequence derives from an adult woman who had mild COVID-19 (a few samples of this study predate the infection). Cell type and time point are not known. CDR3 loop: CASSQETHTDTQYF. CDR3 DNA sequence: TGTGCCAGCAGCCAAGAGACTCACACAGATACGCAGTATTTT.